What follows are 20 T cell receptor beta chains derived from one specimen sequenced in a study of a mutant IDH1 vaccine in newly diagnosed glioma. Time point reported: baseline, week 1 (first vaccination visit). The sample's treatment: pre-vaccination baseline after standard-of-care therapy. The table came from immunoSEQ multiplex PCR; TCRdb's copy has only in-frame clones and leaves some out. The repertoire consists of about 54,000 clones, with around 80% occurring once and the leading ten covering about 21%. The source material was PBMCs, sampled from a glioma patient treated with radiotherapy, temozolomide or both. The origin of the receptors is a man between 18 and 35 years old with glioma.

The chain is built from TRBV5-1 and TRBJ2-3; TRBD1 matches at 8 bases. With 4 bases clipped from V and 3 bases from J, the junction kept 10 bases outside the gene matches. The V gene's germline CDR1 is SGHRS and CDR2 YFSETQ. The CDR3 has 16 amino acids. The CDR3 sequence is CASSPGQGAWTDTQYF. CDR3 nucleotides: TGCGCCAGCAGCCCTGGTCAGGGGGCTTGGACAGATACGCAGTATTTT.

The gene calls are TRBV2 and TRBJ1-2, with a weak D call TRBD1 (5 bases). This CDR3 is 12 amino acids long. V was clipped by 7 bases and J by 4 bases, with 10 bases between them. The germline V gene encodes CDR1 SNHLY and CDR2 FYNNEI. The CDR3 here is CASMVGVYGYTF. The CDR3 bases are TGTGCCAGCATGGTGGGGGTCTATGGCTACACCTTC.

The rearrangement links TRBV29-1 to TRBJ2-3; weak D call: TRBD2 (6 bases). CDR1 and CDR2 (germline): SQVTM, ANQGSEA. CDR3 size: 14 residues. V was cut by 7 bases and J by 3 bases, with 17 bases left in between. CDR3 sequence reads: CSAQGLLETDTQYF. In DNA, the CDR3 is TGCAGCGCTCAGGGACTTTTAGAAACAGATACGCAGTATTTT.

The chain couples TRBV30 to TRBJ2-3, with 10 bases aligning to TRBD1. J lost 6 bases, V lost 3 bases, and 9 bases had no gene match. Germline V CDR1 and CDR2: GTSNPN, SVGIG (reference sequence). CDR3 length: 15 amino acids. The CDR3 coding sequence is TGTGCCTGGAGCGGCCGGGACAGGGGACTCGATACGCAGTATTTT. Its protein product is CAWSGRDRGLDTQYF.

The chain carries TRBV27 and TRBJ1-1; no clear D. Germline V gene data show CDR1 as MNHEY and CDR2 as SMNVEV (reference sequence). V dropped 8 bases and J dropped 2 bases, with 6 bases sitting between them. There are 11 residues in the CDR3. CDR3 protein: CASRANTEAFF. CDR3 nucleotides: TGTGCCAGCCGTGCAAACACTGAAGCTTTCTTT.

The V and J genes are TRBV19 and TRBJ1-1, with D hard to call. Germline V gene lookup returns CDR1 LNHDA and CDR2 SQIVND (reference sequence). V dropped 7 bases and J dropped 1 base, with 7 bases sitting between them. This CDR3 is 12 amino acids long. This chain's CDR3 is CASNAGNTEAFF. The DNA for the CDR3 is TGTGCCAGTAACGCAGGGAACACTGAAGCTTTCTTT.

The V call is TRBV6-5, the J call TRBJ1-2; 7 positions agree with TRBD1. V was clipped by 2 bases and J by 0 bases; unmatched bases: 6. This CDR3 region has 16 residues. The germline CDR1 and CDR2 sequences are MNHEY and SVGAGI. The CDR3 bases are TGTGCCAGCAGTTACCACGGACAGGAAGCTAACTATGGCTACACCTTC. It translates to CASSYHGQEANYGYTF.

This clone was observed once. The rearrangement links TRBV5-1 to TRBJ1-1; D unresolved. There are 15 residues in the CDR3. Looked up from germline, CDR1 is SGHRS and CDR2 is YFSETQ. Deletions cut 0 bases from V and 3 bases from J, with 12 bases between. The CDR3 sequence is CASSLASVGDTEAFF. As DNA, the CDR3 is TGCGCCAGCAGCTTGGCATCAGTTGGAGACACTGAAGCTTTCTTT.

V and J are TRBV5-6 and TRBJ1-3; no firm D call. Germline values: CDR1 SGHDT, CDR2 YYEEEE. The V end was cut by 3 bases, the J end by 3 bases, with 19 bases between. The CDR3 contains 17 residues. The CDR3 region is CASSYRRSRSGGNTIYF. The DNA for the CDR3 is TGTGCCAGCAGCTACCGACGGAGTCGGAGTGGTGGAAACACCATATATTTT.

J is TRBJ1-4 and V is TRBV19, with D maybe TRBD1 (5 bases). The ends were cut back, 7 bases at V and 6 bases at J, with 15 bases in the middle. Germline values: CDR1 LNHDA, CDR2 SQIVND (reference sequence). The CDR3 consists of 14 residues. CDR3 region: CASKRQGADEKLFF. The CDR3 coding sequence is TGTGCCAGTAAAAGGCAAGGGGCGGATGAAAAACTGTTTTTT.

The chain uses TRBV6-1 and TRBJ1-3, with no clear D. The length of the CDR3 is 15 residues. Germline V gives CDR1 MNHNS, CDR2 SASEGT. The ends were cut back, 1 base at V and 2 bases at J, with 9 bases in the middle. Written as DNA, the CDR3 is TGTGCCAGCAGTGAAGTGGGAGGAACTGGAAACACCATATATTTT. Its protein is CASSEVGGTGNTIYF.

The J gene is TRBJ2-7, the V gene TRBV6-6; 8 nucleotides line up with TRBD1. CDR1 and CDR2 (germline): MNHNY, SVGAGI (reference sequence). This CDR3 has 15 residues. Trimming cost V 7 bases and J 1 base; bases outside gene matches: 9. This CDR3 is CASTLLGDRSYEQYF. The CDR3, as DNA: TGTGCCAGCACCTTACTGGGGGACAGGTCCTACGAGCAGTACTTC.

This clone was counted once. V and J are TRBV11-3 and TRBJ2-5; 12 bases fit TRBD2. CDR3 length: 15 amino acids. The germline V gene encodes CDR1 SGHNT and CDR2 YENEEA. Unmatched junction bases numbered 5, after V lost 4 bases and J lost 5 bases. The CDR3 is CASSSTSGRGETQYF. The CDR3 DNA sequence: TGTGCCAGCAGCTCGACTAGCGGGAGAGGGGAGACCCAGTACTTC.

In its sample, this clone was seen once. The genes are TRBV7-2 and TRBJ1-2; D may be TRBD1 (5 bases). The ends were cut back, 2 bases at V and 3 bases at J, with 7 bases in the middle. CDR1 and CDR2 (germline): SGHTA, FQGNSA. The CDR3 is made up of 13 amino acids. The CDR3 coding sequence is TGTGCCAGCAGCTTATTGGGGGACTATGGCTACACCTTC. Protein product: CASSLLGDYGYTF.

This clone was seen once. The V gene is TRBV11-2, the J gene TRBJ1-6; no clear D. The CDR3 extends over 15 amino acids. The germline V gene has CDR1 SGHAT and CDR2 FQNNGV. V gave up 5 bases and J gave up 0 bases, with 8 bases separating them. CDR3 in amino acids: CASSRESSYNSPLHF. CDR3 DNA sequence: TGTGCCAGCAGCCGAGAGAGCTCCTATAATTCACCCCTCCACTTT. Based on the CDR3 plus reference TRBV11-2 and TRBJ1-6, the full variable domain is EAGVAQSPRYKIIEKRQSVAFWCNPISGHATLYWYQQILGQGPKLLIQFQNNGVVDDSQLPKDRFSAERLKGVDSTLKIQPAKLEDSAVYLCASSRESSYNSPLHFGNGTRLTVT.

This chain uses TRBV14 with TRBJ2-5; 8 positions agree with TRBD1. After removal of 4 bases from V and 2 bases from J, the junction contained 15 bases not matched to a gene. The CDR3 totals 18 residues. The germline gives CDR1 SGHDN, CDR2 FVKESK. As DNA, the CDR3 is TGTGCCAGCAGCCGCCTTTCGGACAGGGCTTTTAGTCAAGAGACCCAGTACTTC. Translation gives CASSRLSDRAFSQETQYF.

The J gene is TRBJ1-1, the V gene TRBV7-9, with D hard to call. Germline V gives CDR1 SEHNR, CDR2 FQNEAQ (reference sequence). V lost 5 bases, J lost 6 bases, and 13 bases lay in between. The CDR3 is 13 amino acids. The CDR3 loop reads CASSRTEVAEAFF. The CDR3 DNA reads TGTGCCAGCAGCCGAACCGAGGTGGCTGAAGCTTTCTTT.

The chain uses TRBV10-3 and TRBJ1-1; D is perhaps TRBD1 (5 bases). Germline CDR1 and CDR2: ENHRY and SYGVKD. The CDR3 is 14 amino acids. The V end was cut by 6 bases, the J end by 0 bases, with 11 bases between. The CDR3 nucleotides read TGTGCCATCAGGACACAGGATTTGAACACTGAAGCTTTCTTT. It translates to CAIRTQDLNTEAFF.

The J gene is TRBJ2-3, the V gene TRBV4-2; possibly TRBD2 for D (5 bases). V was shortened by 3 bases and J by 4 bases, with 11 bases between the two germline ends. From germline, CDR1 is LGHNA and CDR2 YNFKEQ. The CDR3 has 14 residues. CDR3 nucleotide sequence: TGTGCCAGCAGCCACACACCGGAGGCAGATACGCAGTATTTT. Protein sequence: CASSHTPEADTQYF.

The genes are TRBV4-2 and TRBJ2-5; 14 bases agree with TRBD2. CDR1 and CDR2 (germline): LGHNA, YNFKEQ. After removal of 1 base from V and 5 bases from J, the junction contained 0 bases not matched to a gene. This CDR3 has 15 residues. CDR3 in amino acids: CASSQGTSGGETQYF. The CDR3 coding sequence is TGTGCCAGCAGCCAAGGGACTAGCGGGGGGGAGACCCAGTACTTC.